The sequence of this T cell receptor beta chain was determined in a study of blood T cell repertoires in COVID-19. Study-wide background: T cells, B-cell-depleted T cells, or PBMCs provided the cDNA or gDNA that served as material.

Generated by immunoSEQ multiplex PCR, the TCRdb table keeps only in-frame clones and is missing some. The repertoire holds 250,000 to 300,000 clones, 87% seen once, with 1.5% in the top ten. CDR1 and CDR2 (germline): LGHDT, YNNKEL (reference sequence). The CDR3 spans 15 residues. V lost 1 base to trimming and J lost 6 bases; unmatched junction nucleotides: 2. The rearrangement joins TRBV3-1 (or the pseudogene TRBV3-2) to TRBJ1-5; TRBD1 matches 11 bases. Material: peripheral blood. The TCR originated in a woman in her thirties or forties who had recovered from COVID-19. In DNA, the CDR3 is TGTGCCAGCAGCCAAGGGACAGGGGGCACTCAGCCCCAGCATTTT. Its protein is CASSQGTGGTQPQHF.